This TCR beta chain was retrieved from a study of blood T cells in healthy people across ages. General study results and limits: What prevented conclusive comparison of naive and antigen-experienced cells was that PBMCs were unsorted.

This clonotype was detected a few times. Its antigen is not known. A second PCR, run for roughly 7 to 12 cycles, used a sample-barcoded 5' primer plus a J-beta primer mix. TCRdb processed the 5' RACE reads anew with MiXCR; each CDR3 protein has one entry. The sample records 750,000 to 850,000 distinct CDR3 sequences, approximately 25% being singletons. The V and J ends lost 4 bases and 6 bases, in that order; junction bases with no gene match: 11. The CDR3 contains 15 residues. Germline values: CDR1 SQVTM, CDR2 ANQGSEA. The sample was also linked to a second study, of T cells of mothers and their children.

Sequencing used blood. The V and J genes are TRBV29-1 and TRBJ2-2, with 7 bases aligning to TRBD1. This TCR was recovered from a boy younger than 18 in good health. The CDR3 spells CSVGRTGTDPGELFF. In DNA form, the CDR3 reads TGCAGCGTTGGGCGGACAGGAACTGACCCCGGGGAGCTGTTTTTT.